This T cell receptor beta chain was identified during a study of beta chain features in type 1 diabetes. At the level of the study: Sorted cell examination encompassed 85 million to 130 million cells across all samples. Whole-study findings and limits: Compared to healthy donors, patients appeared to have naive, central memory and Treg TCRB repertoires that were more alike.

Germline assignment: CDR1 SGDLS and CDR2 YYNGEE. The CDR3 runs 16 residues. Germline trimming cut 4 bases from V and 0 bases from J; bases unmatched to any gene: 6. Note on this clone: What it binds is unknown.

The investigators reverse transcribed all of the isolated RNA, so they sequenced expressed TCRB transcripts. TCRdb's table, derived via immunoSEQ multiplex PCR, lists solely in-frame clones and lacks some. The data show a few hundred thousand clones, approximately 31% seen once. The TCR was taken from a man younger than 35 in good health. This rearrangement joins TRBV9 to TRBJ2-1; 8 nucleotides align to TRBD2. Input material: naive CD4+ T cells from blood. Here the CDR3 reads CASSPERGRSYNEQFF. The CDR3 nucleotides are TGTGCCAGCAGCCCCGAGCGGGGGCGCTCCTACAATGAGCAGTTCTTC. Supplemented by reference TRBV9 and TRBJ2-1, the full variable domain reads DSGVTQTPKHLITATGQRVTLRCSPRSGDLSVYWYQQSLDQGLQFLIQYYNGEERAKGNILERFSAQQFPDLHSELNLSSLELGDSALYFCASSPERGRSYNEQFFGPGTRLTVL.